Each of the 28 T cell receptor beta chains below was sequenced from the same sample in a study of regulatory T cells in long-lasting Graves disease. Time point specified: newly diagnosed GD, antithyroid drugs for less than 3 months. Isolated PBMC RNA provided the starting material for the TCR library. Investigators prepared the TCR beta libraries by applying iRepertoire HTBI primers and Arm-PCR of CDR3 regions. Via MiXCR, TCRdb re-called the multiplex PCR reads, giving one row per CDR3 protein. The sample has 300,000 to 400,000 distinct CDR3 sequences; 15% to 17% are singletons. The input for sequencing was peripheral blood mononuclear cells (PBMCs), taken at new diagnosis, from a patient treated with antithyroid drugs. These receptors were taken from a female donor with Graves disease.

J is TRBJ2-5 and V is TRBV24-1, with 9 bases fitting TRBD1. CDR1 is KGHDR and CDR2 is SFDVKD in the germline V gene. V dropped 1 base and J dropped 6; count of bases not matched to a gene: 8. This CDR3 comprises 16 residues. CDR3 nucleotides: TGTGCCACCAGTGATTTAACGGGACAGGGCTGGAAGACCCAGTACTTC. Translating it yields CATSDLTGQGWKTQYF.

This clonotype was recorded many times. The chain employs TRBV5-6 and TRBJ2-5, with D hard to call. Germline V lookup: CDR1 SGHDT, CDR2 YYEEEE. Trimming cost V 3 bases and J 3 bases, with 9 bases left between them. The CDR3 spans 13 residues. The CDR3 DNA follows: TGTGCCAGCAGCTCATCGACGGAAGAGACCCAGTACTTC. It encodes CASSSSTEETQYF.

Ten or more counts support this clonotype. The chain carries TRBV6-5 and TRBJ1-1, with a possible D match to TRBD1 (5 bases). Trimming removed 2 bases from V and 3 bases from J, with 13 bases in between. CDR3 length: 15 residues. From germline, CDR1 is MNHEY and CDR2 SVGAGI. The CDR3 loop is CASSYGGGEDTEAFF. CDR3 bases: TGTGCCAGCAGTTACGGGGGGGGGGAGGACACTGAAGCTTTCTTT.

V and J are TRBV6-5 and TRBJ1-5; D might be TRBD1 (5 bases). Germline V gene sequence: CDR1 MNHEY, CDR2 SVGAGI. This CDR3 is 16 amino acids long. V shed 0 bases and J shed 7 bases, with 16 bases lying between them. This CDR3 is CASSYSTPRVGQPQHF. CDR3 in DNA: TGTGCCAGCAGTTACTCGACGCCCAGGGTTGGACAGCCCCAGCATTTT.

This clonotype was seen repeatedly, ten times or more. The chain uses TRBV2 and TRBJ2-5; 11 nucleotides align to TRBD2. The last part of the DNA fits TRBJ2-1 better; the J call may be wrong. The CDR3 runs to 14 residues. Germline V gene sequence: CDR1 SNHLY, CDR2 FYNNEI. The CDR3 loop reads CASSVGLAANEQFF. For the CDR3, the DNA is TGTGCCAGCAGTGTGGGACTAGCGGCAAATGAGCAGTTCTTC.

At least ten counts were recorded for this clonotype. This chain connects TRBV6-1 to TRBJ2-7; tentative D call: TRBD2 (6 bases). V was cut by 5 bases and J by 11 bases, with 16 bases left in between. Germline loops: CDR1 MNHNS, CDR2 SASEGT. This CDR3 has 12 residues. CDR3 DNA sequence: TGTGCCAGCAGTCTCAGACTAGGAGTTAAGTACTTC. It is translated as CASSLRLGVKYF.

This clonotype was observed at least ten times. The V and J genes are TRBV7-9 and TRBJ2-3, with D hard to call. CDR3 length: 14 amino acids. With 0 bases removed from V and 0 bases from J, the gap between germline ends came to 4 bases. The germline gives CDR1 SEHNR, CDR2 FQNEAQ (reference sequence). CDR3 protein: CASSLAYSTDTQYF. CDR3 DNA: TGTGCCAGCAGCTTAGCATACAGCACAGATACGCAGTATTTT.

This clonotype occurred many times. The chain combines TRBV28 with TRBJ1-1; tentative D call: TRBD1 (6 bases). The CDR3 extends over 14 amino acids. V was clipped by 2 bases and J by 1 base, with 8 bases between them. Germline V gene data show CDR1 as MDHEN and CDR2 as SYDVKM. The CDR3 DNA follows: TGTGCCAGCAGTTTACCAGGGGAGAACACTGAAGCTTTCTTT. Translating gives CASSLPGENTEAFF.

In its sample, this clonotype was seen many times. The chain has TRBV4-2 and TRBJ2-4, with TRBD1 identical over 9 bases. Germline-derived CDR1 and CDR2 are LGHNA and YNFKEQ. J gave up 10 bases and V 4 bases, and 2 bases lay outside the gene matches. The CDR3 is 12 residues long. The CDR3 bases are TGTGCCAGCAGCCTGGACAGGGGAATTCAGTACTTC. This translates into CASSLDRGIQYF.

In this sample, this clonotype turned up a few times. The chain combines TRBV19 with TRBJ1-1; 7 nucleotides align to TRBD1. The germline CDR1 and CDR2 sequences are LNHDA and SQIVND (reference sequence). V gave up 5 bases and J gave up 5 bases; unmatched junction bases: 14. CDR3 length: 16 residues. The CDR3 here is CASSPKGQGGRTEAFF. The CDR3 bases are TGTGCCAGTAGTCCTAAGGGGCAGGGGGGTCGGACTGAAGCTTTCTTT.

This clonotype has ten or more counts. This sequence joins TRBV9 and TRBJ2-3; 9 bases map to TRBD2. The CDR3 contains 15 residues. Germline CDR1 SGDLS, CDR2 YYNGEE. The J segment lost 5 bases and the V segment lost 0 bases, leaving 4 bases of the junction unmatched. The CDR3 DNA reads as TGTGCCAGCAGCGTAGGCGGGGGGGCCGTAGATACGCAGTATTTT. It specifies CASSVGGGAVDTQYF.

This clonotype was detected ten times or more. The chain has TRBV13 and TRBJ1-4, with D unresolved. V gave up 3 bases and J gave up 6 bases, with 14 bases separating them. CDR1 is PRHDT and CDR2 is FYEKMQ in the germline V gene (reference sequence). CDR3 length: 15 amino acids. The CDR3 nucleotides read TGTGCCAGCAGCTTCAGAGCGGGAAGACATGAAAAACTGTTTTTT. This codes for CASSFRAGRHEKLFF.

The table lists this clonotype with many counts. V is TRBV7-2 and J is TRBJ2-5; D remains ambiguous. Deletions cut 2 bases from V and 3 bases from J, with 7 bases between. Per the germline V gene, CDR1 is SGHTA and CDR2 is FQGNSA. CDR3 length equals 13 residues. The CDR3 region is CASSLMSKETQYF. DNA for the CDR3: TGTGCCAGCAGCTTAATGAGCAAAGAGACCCAGTACTTC.

This clonotype was counted ten times or more. V gene TRBV2 combines with J gene TRBJ1-2; D possibly corresponds to TRBD1 (6 bases). The V end lost 6 bases, the J end lost 2 bases, and 7 bases lay between the germline ends. The germline V gene encodes CDR1 SNHLY and CDR2 FYNNEI. The CDR3 runs 12 residues. The CDR3 sequence is CASSDRNYGYTF. The CDR3 coding sequence is TGTGCCAGCAGCGACAGGAACTATGGCTACACCTTC.

This clonotype was observed many times. The chain employs TRBV6-1 and TRBJ2-7; D not certain. This CDR3 comprises 16 residues. CDR1 MNHNS and CDR2 SASEGT come from the germline V gene. V was pared by 6 bases and J by 0 bases, with 18 bases between. For the CDR3, the DNA is TGTGCCAGCAGGGGATTAAGTCATTTCCTCTCCTACGAGCAGTACTTC. It yields the protein CASRGLSHFLSYEQYF.

This clonotype was found many times. The junction differs from germline at one of its ends, possibly a read error. The J gene is TRBJ2-7, the V gene TRBV7-7; 12 nucleotides line up with TRBD2. CDR3 length: 19 residues. Germline-derived CDR1 and CDR2 are SSHAT and FNYEAQ (reference sequence). DNA for the CDR3: TGTGCTAGCAGCTTAGGGATTGGGACTAGCGGGCCGCTTTCCTACGAGCAGTACTTC. Its protein is CASSLGIGTSGPLSYEQYF.

This clonotype was observed a handful of times. This chain connects TRBV27 to TRBJ2-5, with 7 bases matching TRBD1. There are 16 residues in the CDR3. V was pared by 0 bases and J by 0 bases, with 4 bases of the junction left unmatched. CDR1 MNHEY and CDR2 SMNVEV come from the germline V gene (reference sequence). CDR3 nucleotide sequence: TGTGCCAGCAGTTTATCCTTTCAGGGGGACCAAGAGACCCAGTACTTC. It encodes CASSLSFQGDQETQYF.

This clonotype was recorded at least ten times. V and J are TRBV6-5 and TRBJ1-1; TRBD1 agrees at 9 bases. The ends lost 0 bases at V and 5 bases at J; junction bases unmatched: 7. The CDR3 extends over 16 amino acids. Germline V lookup: CDR1 MNHEY, CDR2 SVGAGI. The chain's CDR3 is CASSYSGGQGGTEAFF. The CDR3 coding sequence is TGTGCCAGCAGTTACTCGGGGGGACAGGGTGGAACTGAAGCTTTCTTT.

This clonotype was counted ten times or more. CDR3 nucleotides: TGTGCCAGCTTACCCGGAACACAAGGGCAGACCCAGTACTTC. Translation: CASLPGTQGQTQYF. V usage is TRBV7-6 and J usage is TRBJ2-5; D unclear. The CDR3 sequence is 14 residues long. From germline, CDR1 is SGHVS and CDR2 FNYEAQ. Trimming removed 8 bases at V and 6 bases at J, with 19 bases between.

In its sample, this clonotype was seen many times. The genes are TRBV29-1 and TRBJ1-2; D is unresolved. The CDR3 is made up of 11 amino acids. CDR1 is SQVTM and CDR2 is ANQGSEA in the germline V gene. V lost 6 bases and J 6 bases, leaving 11 bases between the germline ends. The CDR3 loop is CSVNLGHGYTF. CDR3 DNA sequence: TGCAGCGTCAACCTTGGGCATGGCTACACCTTC.

This clonotype was recorded at least ten times. The V and J genes are TRBV7-9 and TRBJ1-5; a weak D match, TRBD1 (6 bases). The CDR3 is made up of 16 amino acids. The V gene's germline CDR1 is SEHNR and CDR2 FQNEAQ (reference sequence). Trimming took off 1 base at V and 0 bases at J, with 10 bases between the two ends. The CDR3, as DNA: TGTGCCAGCAGCTTAGTCACAGGGAATAGCAATCAGCCCCAGCATTTT. Translation: CASSLVTGNSNQPQHF. Combining the CDR3 with reference TRBV7-9 and TRBJ1-5 gives the whole variable domain DTGVSQNPRHKITKRGQNVTFRCDPISEHNRLYWYRQTLGQGPEFLTYFQNEAQLEKSRLLSDRFSAERPKGSFSTLEIQRTEQGDSAMYLCASSLVTGNSNQPQHFGDGTRLSIL.

This rearrangement joins TRBV7-3 to TRBJ2-5, with 10 bases that match TRBD1. Germline values: CDR1 SGHTA, CDR2 FQGTGA. This CDR3 has 13 residues. V was clipped by 4 bases and J by 8 bases; unmatched bases: 4. The CDR3 DNA reads as TGTGCCAGCAGCTGGACAGGGGGGGATACCCAGTACTTC. It translates to CASSWTGGDTQYF.

In its sample, this clonotype was seen a few times. The rearrangement links TRBV12-3 or TRBV12-4 to TRBJ2-5; D remains ambiguous. V lost 3 bases and J 3 bases, leaving 5 bases between the germline ends. The CDR3 has 12 residues. The CDR3, as DNA: TGTGCCAGCAGTTTGTGGGAAGAGACCCAGTACTTC. As protein: CASSLWEETQYF.

As concerns this clonotype: The junction and the germline gene differ at one end; a read error may be behind it. The chain links TRBV19 to TRBJ2-7, with D possibly TRBD1 on 6 matching bases. Germline CDR1 LNHDA, CDR2 SQIVND (reference sequence). This CDR3 has 14 residues. For the CDR3, the DNA is TGTACCAGTAGTAAGGGGGATTTCACCTACGAGCAGTACTTC. This codes for CTSSKGDFTYEQYF.

This clonotype was seen only once. The V gene is TRBV11-2, the J gene TRBJ1-6; perhaps TRBD1 as D (6 bases). CDR1 and CDR2 (germline): SGHAT, FQNNGV. The CDR3 covers 17 residues. V was pared by 2 bases and J by 10 bases, with 21 bases between. The CDR3 DNA is TGTGCCAGCAGCTTACGGCAAGCGGGGGGGCGCGCCTCACCCCTCCACTTT. Encoded protein: CASSLRQAGGRASPLHF.

The chain uses TRBV29-1 and TRBJ1-2, with 7 bases matching TRBD1. CDR1 and CDR2 (germline): SQVTM, ANQGSEA. V lost 5 bases and J lost 4; bases outside the gene matches: 13. The CDR3 contains 15 residues. As DNA, the CDR3 is TGCAGCGTTCAAGCGCTTGACAGGGCCCTCTATGGCTACACCTTC. Its translation: CSVQALDRALYGYTF.

This clonotype appeared many times. This chain joins TRBV13 and TRBJ1-2, with D hard to call. This CDR3 spans 14 amino acids. With 6 bases removed from V and 2 bases from J, the gap between germline ends came to 13 bases. The germline gives CDR1 PRHDT, CDR2 FYEKMQ (reference sequence). The CDR3 spells CASRKGGRNYGYTF. The DNA of the CDR3 is TGTGCCAGCAGGAAGGGCGGAAGAAACTATGGCTACACCTTC. Full variable domain (outside the CDR3, taken from reference TRBV13 and TRBJ1-2): AAGVIQSPRHLIKEKRETATLKCYPIPRHDTVYWYQQGPGQDPQFLISFYEKMQSDKGSIPDRFSAQQFSDYHSELNMSSLELGDSALYFCASRKGGRNYGYTFGSGTRLTVV.

This clonotype has ten or more counts. The chain couples TRBV2 to TRBJ1-2; tentatively, D is TRBD1 (6 bases). Trimming removed 8 bases from V and 2 bases from J, with 15 bases in between. There are 14 residues in the CDR3. In germline, CDR1 is SNHLY, CDR2 FYNNEI. The CDR3 sequence: CASRRTAQNYGYTF. The CDR3 DNA is TGTGCCAGCCGAAGGACAGCGCAAAACTATGGCTACACCTTC.